This T cell receptor beta chain was identified in a study of blood T cell repertoires in COVID-19. Study-level information: The study drew acute and convalescent COVID-19 samples from the United States, Italy and Spain. Sample material is recorded as cDNA or gDNA derived from T cells, B-cell-depleted T cells, or PBMCs.

The CDR3 extends over 13 amino acids. Per germline, CDR1 KGHSH and CDR2 LQKENI. V was pared by 3 bases and J by 5 bases, with 7 bases between. As processed by the authors: Estimated nucleated cell counts came from reference gene primer amplification. TCRdb's copy holds only in-frame clones and misses some; the assay was immunoSEQ multiplex PCR. Clone size and V and J calls were adopted from that table, with D and trimming inferred from the DNA. The repertoire holds about 250,000 clones, with 70% to 90% as singletons. The sequence was obtained from a man older than 75 with acute or convalescent COVID-19. Material: peripheral blood. The V call is TRBV18, the J call TRBJ2-2; unclear D gene. The CDR3 nucleotides read TGTGCCAGCTCACCGATCAGGACCGGGGAGCTGTTTTTT. Translated: CASSPIRTGELFF.